These 24 T cell receptor beta chains were sequenced from one sample in a study of T cell responses to AZD1222 COVID-19 vaccine. The data were produced by immunoSEQ multiplex PCR, yet TCRdb's version contains in-frame clones alone and is incomplete. Counted here are about 93,000 clones, 80% to 90% occurring once; the ten biggest clones make up approximately 7.9%. Sequenced material: peripheral blood, taken on day 0 of AZD1222 vaccination. The receptors were sampled from an adult in good health.

The rearrangement joins TRBV6-5 to TRBJ2-1; D is undetermined. Germline V gene data show CDR1 as MNHEY and CDR2 as SVGAGI. CDR3 size: 12 residues. V lost 6 bases, J lost 2 bases, and 5 bases lay in between. This CDR3 reads CASSRTYNEQFF. The CDR3 coding sequence is TGTGCCAGCAGCCGAACCTACAATGAGCAGTTCTTC.

The genes are TRBV18 and TRBJ2-7; D gene ambiguous. Germline CDR1 is KGHSH and CDR2 is LQKENI. The CDR3 length is 14 residues. V gave up 2 bases and J gave up 3 bases, with 11 bases separating them. In DNA, the CDR3 is TGTGCCAGCTCACCAAGGTGGACCCTCTACGAGCAGTACTTC. This encodes CASSPRWTLYEQYF.

CDR3 region: CASSPPSGRTGELFF. CDR3 nucleotide sequence: TGTGCCAGCTCACCCCCTAGCGGGAGGACCGGGGAGCTGTTTTTT. The chain carries TRBV18 and TRBJ2-2; 11 nucleotides line up with TRBD2. Losses at the gene ends were 3 bases for V and 5 bases for J; bases not matched to a gene: 2. The CDR3 has 15 residues. From germline, CDR1 is KGHSH and CDR2 LQKENI.

The chain has TRBV7-9 and TRBJ1-2; D is perhaps TRBD1 (5 bases). The CDR3 runs to 15 residues. Germline CDR1 and CDR2: SEHNR and FQNEAQ (reference sequence). With 7 bases removed from V and 5 bases from J, the gap between germline ends came to 20 bases. CDR3 nucleotides: TGTGCCAGCACCAAAGGGGCGACGGAGACTTATGGCTACACCTTC. Translating gives CASTKGATETYGYTF.

This clone was counted a single time. V is TRBV11-3 and J is TRBJ2-7, with D tentatively TRBD1 (5 bases). Trimming pared 2 bases from V and 2 bases from J, leaving 16 bases between. The CDR3 extends over 16 amino acids. CDR1 and CDR2 from the germline V gene are SGHNT and YENEEA. Here the CDR3 DNA reads TGTGCCAGCAGCTTACCTCAGGGAAACCACCCCTACGAGCAGTACTTC. Its protein is CASSLPQGNHPYEQYF. The full variable domain, with the rest looked up from reference TRBV11-3 and TRBJ2-7, is EAGVVQSPRYKIIEKKQPVAFWCNPISGHNTLYWYLQNLGQGPELLIRYENEEAVDDSQLPKDRFSAERLKGVDSTLKIQPAELGDSAVYLCASSLPQGNHPYEQYFGPGTRLTVT.

This clone appeared once. The V gene is TRBV11-2, the J gene TRBJ2-7, with D perhaps matching TRBD2 (6 bases). Per the germline V gene, CDR1 is SGHAT and CDR2 is FQNNGV. V lost 5 bases, J lost 1 base, and 12 bases lay in between. CDR3 length: 14 amino acids. CDR3: CASSLEGGSYEQYF. The CDR3 nucleotides are TGTGCCAGCAGCCTGGAGGGCGGATCCTACGAGCAGTACTTC. The whole variable domain, remainder taken from reference TRBV11-2 and TRBJ2-7, is EAGVAQSPRYKIIEKRQSVAFWCNPISGHATLYWYQQILGQGPKLLIQFQNNGVVDDSQLPKDRFSAERLKGVDSTLKIQPAKLEDSAVYLCASSLEGGSYEQYFGPGTRLTVT.

The chain carries TRBV21-1 and TRBJ2-1; the table assigns TRBD2, which was not confirmed against the DNA. TRBV21-1 constitutes a pseudogene. The CDR3 is 14 residues long. CDR3 DNA: TGTGCCAGCAGCAAAGGGACTAGCGGGTGGGGTCAGTTCTTC. This translates into CASSKGTSGWGQFF.

V gene TRBV5-1 combines with J gene TRBJ2-3; possibly TRBD1 for D (5 bases). Germline CDR1 reads SGHRS; CDR2 reads YFSETQ. V lost 4 bases, J lost 2 bases, and 8 bases lay in between. CDR3 length: 13 residues. In nucleotides, the CDR3 is TGCGCCAGCAGCGTGGACAACACAGATACGCAGTATTTT. As protein: CASSVDNTDTQYF. The whole variable domain, filled in from reference TRBV5-1 and TRBJ2-3, reads KAGVTQTPRYLIKTRGQQVTLSCSPISGHRSVSWYQQTPGQGLQFLFEYFSETQRNKGNFPGRFSGRQFSNSRSEMNVSTLELGDSALYLCASSVDNTDTQYFGPGTRLTVL.

The V call is TRBV28, the J call TRBJ2-1, with TRBD2 as a possible D gene (5 bases). The V gene lost 5 bases and the J gene lost 8 bases, with 16 bases spanning the gap. Germline CDR1 is MDHEN and CDR2 is SYDVKM. There are 14 residues in the CDR3. The CDR3 protein is CASSRSVLRDEQFF. The CDR3 region has the DNA TGTGCCAGCAGTCGATCGGTGTTGAGGGATGAGCAGTTCTTC.

The genes are TRBV19 and TRBJ1-4; the D gene is possibly TRBD1 (5 bases). Trimming took 5 bases from V and 3 from J, leaving 16 bases between them. Germline CDR1 LNHDA, CDR2 SQIVND (reference sequence). The CDR3 sequence is 16 residues long. CDR3 loop: CASSAYKGPANEKLFF. DNA of the CDR3: TGTGCCAGTAGTGCGTATAAGGGACCGGCTAATGAAAAACTGTTTTTT.

The gene calls are TRBV3-1 (or the pseudogene TRBV3-2) and TRBJ2-5, with D tentatively TRBD2 (5 bases). The CDR3 runs to 12 residues. V was shortened by 4 bases and J by 5 bases, with 8 bases between the two germline ends. The germline gives CDR1 LGHDT, CDR2 YNNKEL (reference sequence). The CDR3 DNA is TGTGCCAGCAGCCCGCGAGGGGAGACCCAGTACTTC. This encodes CASSPRGETQYF.

This chain uses TRBV18 with TRBJ2-7; D is undetermined. Between the trimmed V and J ends, which lost 3 bases and 4 bases, there was a span of 10 bases. CDR3 length equals 13 residues. CDR1 is KGHSH and CDR2 is LQKENI in the germline V gene. The CDR3 protein is CASSPPTAYEQYF. The CDR3 DNA reads TGTGCCAGCTCACCTCCTACAGCTTACGAGCAGTACTTC.

The V gene is TRBV15, the J gene TRBJ2-1; tentative D call: TRBD1 (6 bases). The V end lost 0 bases, the J end lost 0 bases, and 12 bases lay between the germline ends. Per the germline V gene, CDR1 is LNHNV and CDR2 is YYDKDF (reference sequence). The CDR3 runs to 17 residues. The CDR3 DNA is TGTGCCACCAGCAGAGATCTAGGGGGTGGCTCCTACAATGAGCAGTTCTTC. It yields the protein CATSRDLGGGSYNEQFF.

The genes are TRBV25-1 and TRBJ1-2; weak D call: TRBD1 (5 bases). CDR3 length equals 14 residues. With 6 bases removed from V and 4 bases from J, the gap between germline ends came to 15 bases. CDR1 is MGHDK and CDR2 is SYGVNS in the germline V gene. This chain's CDR3 is CASRDTLEIYGYTF. The DNA for the CDR3 is TGTGCCAGCAGGGACACCCTAGAGATCTATGGCTACACCTTC.

The genes are TRBV11-2 and TRBJ2-5, with D perhaps TRBD1 (5 bases). Per germline, CDR1 SGHAT and CDR2 FQNNGV. The CDR3 sequence is 12 residues long. The V end was cut by 0 bases, the J end by 6 bases, with 5 bases between. The CDR3 nucleotides read TGTGCCAGCAGCTTAGAGGGGCAGACCCAGTACTTC. This sequence encodes CASSLEGQTQYF.

The chain carries TRBV7-9 and TRBJ1-1; 9 bases fit TRBD1. Germline CDR1 is SEHNR and CDR2 is FQNEAQ (reference sequence). This CDR3 has 14 residues. V shed 5 bases, J shed 8 bases, and the junction held 9 bases outside the gene matches. CDR3 loop: CASSGGQGLSEAFF. Written as DNA, the CDR3 is TGTGCCAGCAGCGGGGGACAGGGTTTGTCGGAAGCTTTCTTT.

The chain has TRBV18 and TRBJ1-6, with D unclear. The CDR3 length is 15 residues. Trimming pared 1 base from V and 0 bases from J, leaving 4 bases between. Germline V gene lookup returns CDR1 KGHSH and CDR2 LQKENI. CDR3 coding DNA: TGTGCCAGCTCACCACGGAGCTCCTATAATTCACCCCTCCACTTT. Translated, it gives CASSPRSSYNSPLHF.

The J gene is TRBJ1-2, the V gene TRBV13, with D perhaps TRBD1 (5 bases). In germline, CDR1 is PRHDT, CDR2 FYEKMQ (reference sequence). The V end lost 0 bases, the J end lost 0 bases, and 11 bases lay between the germline ends. This CDR3 is 16 amino acids long. The CDR3 sequence: CASSLGRGRANYGYTF. Written as DNA, the CDR3 is TGTGCCAGCAGCTTAGGCCGGGGCAGAGCTAACTATGGCTACACCTTC.

This clone has just one count. The chain couples TRBV5-4 to TRBJ2-2; TRBD1 matches 11 bases. Germline V gives CDR1 SGHNT, CDR2 YYREEE (reference sequence). The CDR3 is 15 residues long. J was trimmed by 5 bases and V by 4 bases; bases with no gene match: 4. The CDR3: CASSPDRGQTGELFF. CDR3 DNA sequence: TGTGCCAGCAGCCCGGACAGGGGGCAGACCGGGGAGCTGTTTTTT.

The CDR3 sequence: CASSLDRNTGELFF. The DNA of the CDR3 is TGCGCCAGCAGCTTAGACAGGAACACCGGGGAGCTGTTTTTT. The gene calls are TRBV5-1 and TRBJ2-2; D perhaps matches TRBD1 (5 bases). This CDR3 is 14 amino acids long. V lost 2 bases, J lost 1 base, and 6 bases lay in between. The germline V gene has CDR1 SGHRS and CDR2 YFSETQ.

The chain carries TRBV10-1 and TRBJ1-2; weak D call: TRBD1 (5 bases). This CDR3 is 13 amino acids long. Trimming pared 0 bases from V and 8 bases from J, leaving 10 bases between. Germline V gene lookup returns CDR1 WNHNN and CDR2 SYGVQD (reference sequence). In DNA, the CDR3 is TGCGCCAGCAGTGAGTCGCGGGACGGGGGCTACACCTTC. It encodes CASSESRDGGYTF.

This clone was seen more than once but under ten times. V and J are TRBV7-8 and TRBJ2-5; TRBD1 aligns across 9 bases. This CDR3 is built from 15 residues. Losses at the gene ends were 6 bases for V and 3 bases for J; bases not matched to a gene: 8. Looked up from germline, CDR1 is SGHVS and CDR2 is FQNEAQ. The CDR3 sequence: CASRSLGTGKETQYF. CDR3 sequence (DNA): TGTGCCAGCAGGTCGTTAGGGACAGGGAAAGAGACCCAGTACTTC.

The chain employs TRBV19 and TRBJ1-2; no clear D gene. Germline V gene data show CDR1 as LNHDA and CDR2 as SQIVND (reference sequence). The CDR3 is 13 amino acids. Trimming stripped 7 bases from V and 8 bases from J, with 17 bases between. CDR3 sequence reads: CASKLRDQPGYTF. The CDR3 DNA sequence: TGTGCCAGTAAGCTGCGAGACCAACCAGGCTACACCTTC.

The chain combines TRBV15 with TRBJ2-2; possibly TRBD2 for D (5 bases). The germline V gene encodes CDR1 LNHNV and CDR2 YYDKDF (reference sequence). Trimming took 7 bases from V and 1 from J, leaving 13 bases between them. The length of the CDR3 is 15 residues. Here the CDR3 reads CATTTRTVNTGELFF. The DNA of the CDR3 is TGTGCCACCACGACTCGGACTGTGAACACCGGGGAGCTGTTTTTT.